This T cell receptor (beta chain) comes out of a study of OX40 agonist ivuxolimab in advanced cancers. About the study: With a range of roughly 20 to 90, age averaged roughly 60 years, and about 83% were male.

Comment on this clone: Antigen: not known.

After removal of 0 bases from V and 4 bases from J, the junction contained 0 bases not matched to a gene. Germline V gene lookup returns CDR1 SGHNT and CDR2 YYREEE (reference sequence). The CDR3 has 14 residues. Study results and caveats: Some of the lowest clonal expansion was seen in partial responders at 0.1-3.0 mg/kg. The mean number of expanded clones was higher in CD8+ T cells than in CD4+.

The table came from immunoSEQ multiplex PCR; TCRdb's copy has only in-frame clones and leaves some out. The sample lists under 30,000 clones, around three quarters occurring once. The chain employs TRBV5-4 and TRBJ2-7; TRBD1 matches at 11 bases. The receptor was derived from an adult with an advanced solid tumor such as melanoma, head and neck, liver or kidney cancer. The source material was CD4+ or CD8+ T cells sorted from blood, sampled in a trial of the OX40 agonist ivuxolimab. The CDR3 loop reads CASSLGDRGYEQYF. Here the CDR3 DNA reads TGTGCCAGCAGCTTGGGGGACAGGGGGTACGAGCAGTACTTC.